Sequencing of this TCR beta chain was carried out in a study of technical replicates of blood from a few donors (dated by TCRdb to 2016 to 2017). The library was generated by the immunoSEQ multiplex PCR assay. This immuneACCESS table, as held by TCRdb, lists in-frame sequences with V and J called but not all clones. Of the missing ones, under half trace to an unresolved V gene in checked studies; the others have no known cause. The sample table records 55,000 to 65,000 clones; approximately 86% of these occur just once. The ten largest make up about 5% of the sample. This clone occurred many times. The specificity of this receptor is unknown. No base quality information exists; no much larger clone differs at one position. Taken from cysteine to phenylalanine, the CDR3 has 13 residues. Just CDR3 DNA is preserved here, 39 bases in frame from base 1. The germline V gene specifies MNHNS as CDR1 and SASEGT as CDR2. V is reduced by 5 bases and J by 2 bases, leaving a spacing of 9 bases between them.

Sequences were obtained from PBMCs. This chain joins TRBV6-1 to TRBJ1-1; the D gene is possibly TRBD1, with 6 bases matching. The source is a human donor in good health. Some clones in this sample may be carry-over from other donors' samples. Here is the DNA: TGTGCCAGCAGTAGGACAGCTAACACTGAAGCTTTCTTT. Its coded protein is CASSRTANTEAFF.